This T cell receptor beta chain comes out of a study of beta chain features in type 1 diabetes (dated by TCRdb to 2016 to 2019). The study in broad terms: No differences in mean age, gender distribution, total cell number or subset yield were found between patients and healthy donors. A total of approximately 100,000,000 sorted cells were examined across all samples, and the number of cells per subset was strongly correlated with RNA yield. The study compared the TCRB repertoires of sorted circulating CD4+ T cell subsets in recently diagnosed type 1 diabetes patients with those in matched healthy donors. Naive and central memory subsets were obtained from all 28 donors, but regulatory and stem cell-like memory subsets were isolated from only 8 patients and roughly eight healthy donors.

The entire isolated RNA was reverse transcribed using the High Capacity cDNA Reverse Transcription Kit, and thus expressed TCRB transcripts were sequenced. Deep immunoSEQ sequencing was applied to naive, central memory and regulatory T cell samples, giving an average of about 3.7 million total reads per sample. After sorted cells were lysed in RLT buffer, RNA was extracted with DNase-treated RNeasy Micro or Mini kits, with the choice depending on cell number. Each cell subset was processed separately to prevent cross-contamination, with patient and healthy donor samples processed together. Using the immunoSEQ multiplex PCR, TCRB sequences were amplified from cDNA into 87-bp fragments spanning the CDR3 region. Sequencing of the amplicons was done on the Illumina HiSeq platform. The paper's data handling went like this. PCR bias was computationally corrected using synthetic template baselines, reads within Hamming distance 2 were collapsed, and singletons that could not be merged were discarded. Reads were aligned against IMGT so that V, D and J genes, CDR3 length and insertions or deletions at six rearrangement sites could be assigned. Within each subset, clonotype counts were normalized to sorted cell number, after which true diversity and Gini coefficients were computed with the tcR R package. The overlap coefficient, calculated on TCRB nucleotide sequences, was used to measure repertoire sharing. Out-of-frame TCRB sequences from naive cells were analyzed as a proxy for the pre-selection repertoire. What TCRdb holds here is the immuneACCESS table cut down to in-frame rearrangements. Part of the clones is not present; checked against another copy, under half of the missing clones reflect an unresolved V gene, and the others are unexplained. V, J and clone size reflect that table, while D and trimming were determined from the DNA. The sample yields over 500,000 clones; 15% to 19% were counted once. Of the sample, around 0.1% is held by the ten largest clones.

Summary of the overall study and its limitations: At VDJ recombination sites, type 1 diabetes patients had fewer insertions and more deleted nucleotides, which implies abnormalities in thymic rearrangement. The naive, central memory and regulatory TCRB repertoires appeared to resemble one another more closely among patients than among healthy donors. Because small numbers of individuals were included in the HLA sub-analyses, any influence of HLA type on TCRB rearrangement was left unresolved. PCR may preferentially amplify shorter templates, but because patient and control samples were amplified and corrected together, any resulting skew would affect both groups equally. Type 1 diabetes patients showed a moderate but significant shortening of TCRB CDR3 length in all four CD4+ subsets. Sequencing cDNA rather than genomic DNA could over-represent highly expressing activated cells, although activation and CD3 levels did not differ between groups.

Each donor gave one peripheral blood draw, roughly 110 mL on average, collected into heparinised tubes. Naive, central memory, regulatory and stem cell-like memory CD4+ T cells were sorted on a BD FACSAria II using a panel including CD45RO, CCR7, CD25, CD127, CD95 and CD27. Every sorted population had a purity above 95%. PBMCs were separated immediately by Lymphoprep density gradient centrifugation and were stained directly, without being cultured. Samples were stained and sorted in pairs, with one healthy donor and one patient per experiment, so that batch effects were minimized. Here V drops 6 bases and J drops 4 bases, and the junction holds 9 bases not matched to any gene. From the cysteine up to the phenylalanine, the CDR3 has a length of 15 residues. Here the CDR3 DNA is all that survives: 45 bases in frame from base 1. Reading the germline V gene gives CDR1 MNHNS and CDR2 SASEGT. As to this clone: Its specific antigen is unknown. Per-base quality was not reported, and no clone a single base away is much larger than it.

Sequencing was carried out using naive CD4+ T cells from blood. What this sample's cell subset or site label stands for: true naive CD4+ T cells. The clonotype originates from a man aged 18 to 35 in good health. The rearrangement joined TRBV6-1 to TRBJ2-1; 7 of the junction bases match TRBD1. In nucleotides, the sequence is TGTGCCAGCAGACCCGGGACAGTCCCTTACAATGAGCAGTTCTTC. Its amino acids are CASRPGTVPYNEQFF.